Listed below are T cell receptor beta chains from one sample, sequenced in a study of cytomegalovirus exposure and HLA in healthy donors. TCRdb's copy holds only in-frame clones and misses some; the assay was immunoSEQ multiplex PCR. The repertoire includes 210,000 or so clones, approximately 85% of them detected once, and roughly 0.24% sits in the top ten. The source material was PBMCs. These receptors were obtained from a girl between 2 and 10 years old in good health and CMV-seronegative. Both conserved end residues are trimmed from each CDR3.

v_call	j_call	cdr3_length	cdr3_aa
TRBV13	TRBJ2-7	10	ASSVGTYEQY
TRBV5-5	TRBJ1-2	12	ASSYDRSNYGYT
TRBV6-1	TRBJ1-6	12	ASNPQAGYSPLH
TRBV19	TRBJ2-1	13	ASSMVRRSYNEQF
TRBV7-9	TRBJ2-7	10	ASSRSSYEQY
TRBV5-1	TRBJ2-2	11	ASSLLGNGKLF
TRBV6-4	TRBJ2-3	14	ASSDSGGGGTDTQY
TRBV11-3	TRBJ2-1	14	ASSLEAAGRYNEQF
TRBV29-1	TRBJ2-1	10	SVELLRVEQF
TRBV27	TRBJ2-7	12	ASSLQGFSYEQY
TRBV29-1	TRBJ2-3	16	SVDYVSSGDSSTDTQY
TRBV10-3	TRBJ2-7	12	AISGTLGRDEQY
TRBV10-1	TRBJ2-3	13	ASSEFRTSPDTQY
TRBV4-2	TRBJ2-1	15	ASSQGTGGDFLNEQF